This TCR beta chain comes out of a study of molecular identifiers for immune sequencing clone quantification (dated by TCRdb to between 2017 and 2018). Background for the entire study: In a replicate experiment, RNA from 20,000 or 100,000 naive CD8 T cells was split into five aliquots, four of which were sequenced. This methods study benchmarked molecular-identifier clustering-based TCR repertoire sequencing (MIDCIRS) and TCR RNA copy counting, using CD8 T cells to do so. Overall study outcomes, separate from this receptor: Highly expanded clone sizes could be underestimated if identical TCR molecules share a barcode. Approximately 3.3 recovered TCR RNA copies per cell were obtained by modeling, versus approximately 10 by digital PCR, implying a capture efficiency of 25% to 35%. A single cell's worth of spiked-in Jurkat TCR RNA was reported detectable even among 900,000 to 1,000,000 naive CD8 T cells. When barcode sub-clustering was omitted, TCR diversity was inflated by chimeric consensus sequences, with chimeras reaching as high as 47%. The naive libraries included spiked-in Jurkat TCR RNA (10 copies' worth), and this Jurkat TCR RNA is not part of the donor repertoire. In CMV-specific effector cells, over 99% of molecules were held by clones above 20 RNA copies, whereas under 1% of molecules were held by such clones in naive cells.

To prepare the library, PCR was applied. Sequencing was carried out with an Illumina HiSeq 4000. Bulk TCR libraries were generated as previously described, with the TCR primers listed in Table S5 used. Purification of total RNA was performed with the Qiagen AllPrep DNA/RNA kit. Reads from multiple sequencing runs of the same library were pooled before analysis. The original pipeline was this. Only reads with exact TCR constant sequence were kept, trimmed to 150 nt, and grouped by their 12-nt molecular barcodes. Reads in each barcode group were sub-clustered using a 15% Levenshtein threshold, and a quality-weighted consensus sequence was built for each RNA molecule. Non-functional sequences were removed, as were lower-count sequences one edit away from another. Barcode sub-clusters with fewer than 20% of the maximum read count were removed, based on fitting two negative binomial distributions. In TCRdb, the public reads were trimmed at Q25 with fastp and aligned with MiXCR, with productive beta chains retained. Every CDR3 protein is listed once, alongside the most common genes and DNA of its rows. The V and J calls here are based on TCRdb, not the publication. The sample profile shows 350,000 or so distinct CDR3 sequences; about 21% of them were found once. The ten largest account for approximately 0.8% of the sample.

At least ten counts were recorded for this clonotype. No cognate antigen has been identified for it. There are no base qualities to consult, and no much larger clone falls within one base. Libraries of naive CD8 T cells were built from anywhere between about 19,000 and 1,100,000 sorted cells, with 10%, 30% or 50% of the purified RNA used. Naive CD8 T cells were FACS-sorted as CD8+CD4-CCR7+CD45RA+ on a BD FACSAria II into RLT Plus buffer. Detection sensitivity was tested by spiking Jurkat RNA equal to about eleven TCR copies' worth into samples containing about 20,000-1,100,000 naive CD8 T cells. CD8 T cells were enriched with RosetteSep CD8+ T Cell Enrichment Cocktail and Ficoll-Paque, followed by ACK red cell lysis. CDR1 and CDR2, per the germline V gene (reference sequence), are SEHNR and FQNEAQ. Compared with germline, V lacks 5 bases and J lacks 4 bases; bases without a gene match: 7. The CDR3 measures 16 amino acids from cysteine to phenylalanine. Only the CDR3 DNA is retained, 48 bases long and in frame from the first base.

The clonotype was recovered from a human donor in good health. Some libraries in this study had Jurkat cell RNA spiked in. Material for sequencing was naive CD8+ T cells from blood, with Jurkat cell RNA spiked in. Taken with the paper, the label for cell subset or site translates to: FACS-sorted CD8+CD4-CCR7+CD45RA+ naive T cells. The chain is encoded by TRBV7-9 joined to TRBJ2-3, with 12 central nucleotides matching TRBD2. The nucleotide sequence reads as follows: TGTGCCAGCAGCCCAAGACTAGCGGGAGCTCCAGATACGCAGTATTTT. Its protein is CASSPRLAGAPDTQYF.